This T cell receptor (beta chain) was sequenced in a study of T-cell memory formation after mild COVID-19. Study-wide results and limits: Several responding clones turned up in pre-infection memory, indicating that cross-reactive memory may have taken part.

This CDR3 has 14 residues. Per germline, CDR1 ENHRY and CDR2 SYGVKD. V shed 10 bases, J shed 3 bases, and the junction held 7 bases outside the gene matches. UMIs and sample barcodes were carried by the TCR alpha and TCR beta cDNA libraries that 5'RACE produced using constant-segment primers. One entry per CDR3 protein, called by TCRdb with MiXCR from the 5' RACE reads. The sample records approximately 400,000 distinct CDR3 sequences, 24% being singletons. On this clonotype itself: Its antigen is still unknown.

The receptor comes from an adult woman who had mild COVID-19 (a few samples of this study predate the infection). Cell type and time point are not known. This chain joins TRBV10-3 and TRBJ2-2; TRBD1 matches 8 bases. Input material: PBMCs or a T cell subset sorted from them (not recorded which). CDR3: CATAGGEDTGELFF. The CDR3 DNA is TGTGCCACCGCAGGGGGCGAGGACACCGGGGAGCTGTTTTTT.